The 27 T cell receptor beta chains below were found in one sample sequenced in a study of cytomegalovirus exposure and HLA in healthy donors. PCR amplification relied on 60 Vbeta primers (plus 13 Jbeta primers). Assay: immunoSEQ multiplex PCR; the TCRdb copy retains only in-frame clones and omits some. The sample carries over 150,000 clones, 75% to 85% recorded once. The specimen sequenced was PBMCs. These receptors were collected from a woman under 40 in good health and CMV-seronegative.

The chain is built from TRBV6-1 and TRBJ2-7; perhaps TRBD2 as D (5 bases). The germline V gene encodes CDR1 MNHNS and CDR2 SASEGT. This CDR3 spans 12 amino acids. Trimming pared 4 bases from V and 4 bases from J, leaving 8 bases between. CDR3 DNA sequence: TGTGCCAGCAGTGCCGGGGTTTACGAGCAGTACTTC. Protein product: CASSAGVYEQYF.

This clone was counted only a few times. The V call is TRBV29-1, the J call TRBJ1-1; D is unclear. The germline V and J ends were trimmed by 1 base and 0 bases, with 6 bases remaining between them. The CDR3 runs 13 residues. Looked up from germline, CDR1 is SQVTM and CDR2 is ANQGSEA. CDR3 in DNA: TGCAGCGTTGAAGCGGAGATGAACACTGAAGCTTTCTTT. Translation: CSVEAEMNTEAFF.

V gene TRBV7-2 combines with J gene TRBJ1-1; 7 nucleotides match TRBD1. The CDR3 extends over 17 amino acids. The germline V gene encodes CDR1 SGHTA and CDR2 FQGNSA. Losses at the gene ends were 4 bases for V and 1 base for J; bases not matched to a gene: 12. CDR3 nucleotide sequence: TGTGCCAGCAGCTCCCCGACAGGGACGGTGGGGAACACTGAAGCTTTCTTT. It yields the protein CASSSPTGTVGNTEAFF.

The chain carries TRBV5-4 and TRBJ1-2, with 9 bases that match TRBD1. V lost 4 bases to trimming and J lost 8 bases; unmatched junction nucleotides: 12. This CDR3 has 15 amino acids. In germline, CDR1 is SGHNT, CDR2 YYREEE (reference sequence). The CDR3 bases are TGTGCCAGCAGCGTCCAAGCACAGGGGGCATGGGGCTACACCTTC. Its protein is CASSVQAQGAWGYTF.

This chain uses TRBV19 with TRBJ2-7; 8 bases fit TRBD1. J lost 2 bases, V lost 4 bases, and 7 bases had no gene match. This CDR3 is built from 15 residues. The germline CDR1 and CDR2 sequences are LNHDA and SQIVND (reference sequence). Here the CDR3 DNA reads TGTGCCAGTAGTACACAGGGGGGCTTTACCTACGAGCAGTACTTC. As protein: CASSTQGGFTYEQYF.

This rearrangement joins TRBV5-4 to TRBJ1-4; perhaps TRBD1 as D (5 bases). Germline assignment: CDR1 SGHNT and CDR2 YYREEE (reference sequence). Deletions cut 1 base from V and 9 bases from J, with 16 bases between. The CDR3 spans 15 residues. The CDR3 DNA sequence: TGTGCCAGCAGCTTGAACGGGAAGGGGAGGAAAAAACTGTTTTTT. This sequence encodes CASSLNGKGRKKLFF.

CDR3 nucleotides: TGCGCCAGCAGCTTAACAGGGGATTTAGACGAGCAGTACTTC. As protein: CASSLTGDLDEQYF. This sequence joins TRBV5-1 and TRBJ2-7; TRBD1 matches 7 bases. Germline trimming cut 2 bases from V and 5 bases from J; bases unmatched to any gene: 7. Germline V lookup: CDR1 SGHRS, CDR2 YFSETQ. The CDR3 has 14 residues.

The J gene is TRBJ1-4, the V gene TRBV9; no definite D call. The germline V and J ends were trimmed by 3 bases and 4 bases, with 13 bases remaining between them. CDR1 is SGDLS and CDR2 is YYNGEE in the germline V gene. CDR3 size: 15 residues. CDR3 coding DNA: TGTGCCAGCAGCGAGTCCTCCGGGGTTAATGAAAAACTGTTTTTT. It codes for CASSESSGVNEKLFF.

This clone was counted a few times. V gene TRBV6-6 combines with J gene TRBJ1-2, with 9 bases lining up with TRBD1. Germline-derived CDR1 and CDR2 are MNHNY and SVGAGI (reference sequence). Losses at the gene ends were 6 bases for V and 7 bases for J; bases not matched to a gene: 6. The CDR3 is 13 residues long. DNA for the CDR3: TGTGCCAGCAGGGGACAGGGCTTGCGTGGCTACACCTTC. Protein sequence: CASRGQGLRGYTF.

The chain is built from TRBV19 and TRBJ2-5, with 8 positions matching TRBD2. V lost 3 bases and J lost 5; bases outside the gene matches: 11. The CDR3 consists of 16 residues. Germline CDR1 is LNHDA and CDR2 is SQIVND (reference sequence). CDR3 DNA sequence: TGTGCCAGTAGTATCCCCTCGGGAGGGGGTCGGGAGACCCAGTACTTC. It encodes CASSIPSGGGRETQYF.

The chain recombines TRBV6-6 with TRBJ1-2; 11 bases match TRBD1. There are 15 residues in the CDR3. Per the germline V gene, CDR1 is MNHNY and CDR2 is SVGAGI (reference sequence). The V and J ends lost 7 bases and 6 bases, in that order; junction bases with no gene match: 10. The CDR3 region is CASKLSSDRGHGYTF. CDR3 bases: TGTGCCAGCAAATTATCATCGGACAGGGGGCATGGCTACACCTTC.

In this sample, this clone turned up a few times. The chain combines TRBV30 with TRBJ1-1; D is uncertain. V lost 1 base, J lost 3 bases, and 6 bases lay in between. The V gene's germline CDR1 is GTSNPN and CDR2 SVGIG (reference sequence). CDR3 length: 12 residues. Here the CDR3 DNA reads TGTGCCTGGAGTGGGGAGGACACTGAAGCTTTCTTT. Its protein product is CAWSGEDTEAFF. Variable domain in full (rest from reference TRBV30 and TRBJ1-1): SQTIHQWPATLVQPVGSPLSLECTVEGTSNPNLYWYRQAAGRGLQLLFYSVGIGQISSEVPQNLSASRPQDRQFILSSKKLLLSDSGFYLCAWSGEDTEAFFGQGTRLTVV.

The CDR3 bases are TGTGCCAGCAGCCCATATGGCATCCCCATTGATTCACCCCTCCACTTT. It is translated as CASSPYGIPIDSPLHF. J is TRBJ1-6 and V is TRBV9; D not certain. V lost 4 bases and J 8 bases, leaving 19 bases between the germline ends. The CDR3 contains 16 residues. The germline gives CDR1 SGDLS, CDR2 YYNGEE.

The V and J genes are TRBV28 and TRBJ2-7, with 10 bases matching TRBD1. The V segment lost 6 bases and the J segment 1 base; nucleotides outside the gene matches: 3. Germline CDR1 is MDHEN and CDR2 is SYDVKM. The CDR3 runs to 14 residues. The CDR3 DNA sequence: TGTGCCAGCAGGGGGACAGGGGAGTCCTACGAGCAGTACTTC. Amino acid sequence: CASRGTGESYEQYF.

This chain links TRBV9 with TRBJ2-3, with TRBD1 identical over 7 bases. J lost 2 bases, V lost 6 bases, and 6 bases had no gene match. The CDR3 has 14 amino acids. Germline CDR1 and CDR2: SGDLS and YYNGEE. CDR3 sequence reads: CASNPGTATDTQYF. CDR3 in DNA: TGTGCCAGCAACCCCGGGACAGCCACAGATACGCAGTATTTT.

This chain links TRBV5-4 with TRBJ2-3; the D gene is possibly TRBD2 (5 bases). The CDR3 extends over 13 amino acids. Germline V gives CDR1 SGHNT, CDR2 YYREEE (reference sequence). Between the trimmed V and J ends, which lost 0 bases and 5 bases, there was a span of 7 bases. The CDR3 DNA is TGTGCCAGCAGCTTGGCTGGGAGAGATACGCAGTATTTT. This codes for CASSLAGRDTQYF.

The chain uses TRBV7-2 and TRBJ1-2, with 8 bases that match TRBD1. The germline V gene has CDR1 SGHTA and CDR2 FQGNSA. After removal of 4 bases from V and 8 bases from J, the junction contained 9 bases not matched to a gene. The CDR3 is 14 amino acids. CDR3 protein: CASSSTGVGKGYTF. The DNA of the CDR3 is TGTGCCAGCAGCTCGACAGGGGTCGGGAAGGGCTACACCTTC.

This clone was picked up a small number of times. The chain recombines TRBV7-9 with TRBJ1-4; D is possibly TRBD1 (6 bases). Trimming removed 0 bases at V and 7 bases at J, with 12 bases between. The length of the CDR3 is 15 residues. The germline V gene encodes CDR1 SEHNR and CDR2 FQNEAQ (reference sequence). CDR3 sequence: CASSLAGTLGEKLFF. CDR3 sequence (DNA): TGTGCCAGCAGCTTAGCCGGGACACTGGGTGAAAAACTGTTTTTT.

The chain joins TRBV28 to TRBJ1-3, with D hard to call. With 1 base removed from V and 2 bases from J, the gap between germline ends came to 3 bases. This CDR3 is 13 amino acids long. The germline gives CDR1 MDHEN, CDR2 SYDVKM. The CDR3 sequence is CASSLLAGNTIYF. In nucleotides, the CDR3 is TGTGCCAGCAGTTTATTAGCTGGAAACACCATATATTTT. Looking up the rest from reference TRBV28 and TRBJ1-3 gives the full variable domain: DVKVTQSSRYLVKRTGEKVFLECVQDMDHENMFWYRQDPGLGLRLIYFSYDVKMKEKGDIPEGYSVSREKKERFSLILESASTNQTSMYLCASSLLAGNTIYFGEGSWLTVV.

CDR3 bases: TGCGCCAGCAGCCAAGATAAGGGGGCTAACTATGGCTACACCTTC. Protein: CASSQDKGANYGYTF. The chain joins TRBV4-3 to TRBJ1-2; D may be TRBD1 (6 bases). This CDR3 spans 15 amino acids. Trimming took off 0 bases at V and 0 bases at J, with 8 bases between the two ends. Germline CDR1 LGHNA, CDR2 YSLEER.

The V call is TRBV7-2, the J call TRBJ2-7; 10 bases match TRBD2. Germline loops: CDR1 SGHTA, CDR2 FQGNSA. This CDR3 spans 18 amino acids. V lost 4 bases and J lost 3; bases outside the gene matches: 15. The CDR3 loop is CASSSLAGTKYLFYEQYF. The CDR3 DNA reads TGTGCCAGCAGCTCACTAGCGGGAACCAAATACCTTTTCTACGAGCAGTACTTC.

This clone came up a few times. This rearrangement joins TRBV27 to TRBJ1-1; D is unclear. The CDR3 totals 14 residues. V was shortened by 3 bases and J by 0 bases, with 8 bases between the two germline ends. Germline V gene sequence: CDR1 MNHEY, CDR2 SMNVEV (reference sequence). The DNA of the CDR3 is TGTGCCAGCAGTTTTCACGACATGAACACTGAAGCTTTCTTT. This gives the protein CASSFHDMNTEAFF.

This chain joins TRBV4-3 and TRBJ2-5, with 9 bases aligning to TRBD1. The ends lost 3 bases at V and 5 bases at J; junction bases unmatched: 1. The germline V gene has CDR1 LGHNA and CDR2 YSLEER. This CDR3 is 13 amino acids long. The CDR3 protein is CASSHGQGETQYF. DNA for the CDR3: TGCGCCAGCAGCCACGGACAGGGGGAGACCCAGTACTTC.

Here the CDR3 reads CASSWGHGGEQYF. As DNA, the CDR3 is TGTGCCAGCAGCTGGGGCCATGGTGGGGAGCAGTACTTC. J is TRBJ2-7 and V is TRBV7-9; possible D gene TRBD1, 5 bases. Trimming removed 4 bases at V and 7 bases at J, with 14 bases between. The germline V gene has CDR1 SEHNR and CDR2 FQNEAQ (reference sequence). This CDR3 contains 13 residues. Complete variable domain (other parts from reference TRBV7-9 and TRBJ2-7): DTGVSQNPRHKITKRGQNVTFRCDPISEHNRLYWYRQTLGQGPEFLTYFQNEAQLEKSRLLSDRFSAERPKGSFSTLEIQRTEQGDSAMYLCASSWGHGGEQYFGPGTRLTVT.

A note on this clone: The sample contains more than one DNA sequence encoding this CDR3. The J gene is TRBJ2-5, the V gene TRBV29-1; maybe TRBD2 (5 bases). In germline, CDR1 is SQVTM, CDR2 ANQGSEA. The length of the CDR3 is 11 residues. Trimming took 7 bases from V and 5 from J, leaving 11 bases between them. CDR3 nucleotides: TGCAGCGCCGGGGAAGGGGAGACCCAGTACTTC. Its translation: CSAGEGETQYF.

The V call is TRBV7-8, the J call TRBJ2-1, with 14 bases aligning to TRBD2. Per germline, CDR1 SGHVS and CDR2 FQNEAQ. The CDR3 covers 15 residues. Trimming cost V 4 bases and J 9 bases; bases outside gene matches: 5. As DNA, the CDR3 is TGTGCCAGCAGCTCGGGACTAGCGGGAGTGGTTGAGCAGTTCTTC. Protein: CASSSGLAGVVEQFF.

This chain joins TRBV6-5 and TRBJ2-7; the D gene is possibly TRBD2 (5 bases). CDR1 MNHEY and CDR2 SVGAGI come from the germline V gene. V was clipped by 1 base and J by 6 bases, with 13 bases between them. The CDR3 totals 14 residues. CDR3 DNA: TGTGCCAGCAGTTACTTGGCGGGTATCCCCGAGCAGTACTTC. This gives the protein CASSYLAGIPEQYF.